These T cell receptor beta chains were read from a single sample in a study of control samples from healthy donors and cancer patients. Profiled with immunoSEQ multiplex PCR; TCRdb holds only in-frame clones, not every one. The sample lists about 120,000 clones, around 92% seen once, with around 0.6% in the top ten. The sequencing input was PBMCs. Every receptor here comes from a man older than 75 with head and neck cancer. CDR3s include the opening cysteine and the closing phenylalanine or tryptophan. D genes are given only for firm matches. The size field is filled for only some rows; it gives once, few, many or a size class.

>.|TRBD1|TRBV6-2/TRBV6-3|TRBJ1-1
TGTGCCAGCAGTAGGGGACAGCTGAACACTGAAGCTTTCTTT
CASSRGQLNTEAFF
>.|.|TRBV2|TRBJ2-3
TGTGCCAGCCTCGCGAGGGTCCTCACAGATACGCAGTATTTT
CASLARVLTDTQYF
>.|.|TRBV24-1|TRBJ2-1
TGTGCCACCTCCGCCGCGGGGTTAAACAATGAGCAGTTCTTC
CATSAAGLNNEQFF
>.|TRBD1|TRBV5-6|TRBJ2-7
TGTGCCAGCAGCTTGCGGGACAGGACCTACGAGCAGTACTTC
CASSLRDRTYEQYF
>.|TRBD1|TRBV3-1/TRBV3-2|TRBJ1-2
TGTGCCAGCAGCCAAGGGGCAGGGGGTGCCTATGGCTACACCTTC
CASSQGAGGAYGYTF
>.|TRBD1|TRBV6-5|TRBJ1-2
TGTGCCAGCAGTCTAACAGGGGGACAGGGCGAGGGCTACACCTTC
CASSLTGGQGEGYTF
>once|TRBD2|TRBV2|TRBJ2-1
TGTGCCAGGGGAGGGCCGGGCCGGGTTGGTAATGAGCAGTTCTTC
CARGGPGRVGNEQFF
>few|TRBD1|TRBV29-1|TRBJ1-2
TGCAGCGTTGGAGGGGACAGACTAAGGGGCTACACCTTC
CSVGGDRLRGYTF
>.|.|TRBV5-1|TRBJ2-1
TGCGCCAGCAGCGGAGCCGGATTCACCGAGCAGTTCTTC
CASSGAGFTEQFF
>.|TRBD2|TRBV29-1|TRBJ2-1
TGCAGCGTTGAAGGCGGACTAGCTTTCCCGCAAATCAATGAGCAGTTCTTC
CSVEGGLAFPQINEQFF
>.|.|TRBV3-1/TRBV3-2|TRBJ2-3
TGTGCCAGCAGCCAAGGGTTTTACGGTTATACGCAGTATTTT
CASSQGFYGYTQYF
>.|TRBD1|TRBV2|TRBJ1-2
TGTGCCAGCAGTATACGACAGGGTGATGACACCTTC
CASSIRQGDDTF
>once|TRBD2|TRBV12-5|TRBJ2-1
TGTGCTAGTGGAGTAGGGGGGCTAGCGGGGTTAAATGAGCAGTTCTTC
CASGVGGLAGLNEQFF
>.|.|TRBV7-9|TRBJ1-1
TGTGCCAGCAGCTTAGACAGTAACACTGAAGCTTTCTTT
CASSLDSNTEAFF
>.|TRBD1|TRBV6-6|TRBJ1-4
TGTGCTATCAAGGGGGCGGCTAATGAAAAACTGTTTTTT
CAIKGAANEKLFF
>.|.|TRBV9|TRBJ1-1
TGTGCCAGCAGCCTTACATTTCAGGCGGAAGCTTTCTTT
CASSLTFQAEAFF
>.|.|TRBV5-5|TRBJ2-2
TGTGCCAGCAGCTCTAGGAACGGTAGGGAGCTGTTTTTT
CASSSRNGRELFF
>.|TRBD2|TRBV5-1|TRBJ2-1
TGCGCCAGCAGCGGGGGGAGGGCACCCGCGCGCAATGAGCAGTTCTTC
CASSGGRAPARNEQFF
>.|.|TRBV2|TRBJ1-3
TGTGCCAGCAGACCACAGGGAGTAGGAAACACCATATATTTT
CASRPQGVGNTIYF
>.|TRBD2|TRBV30|TRBJ2-3
TGTGCCTGGAGTGCCGGGAGGAGCGCAGATACGCAGTATTTT
CAWSAGRSADTQYF
>once|.|TRBV15|TRBJ2-7
TGTGCCACCAGCAGAGGTAGGGGACGCGACTACGAGCAGTACTTC
CATSRGRGRDYEQYF
>once|.|TRBV7-8|TRBJ1-1
TGTGCCAGCAGCTTAGTTTCAGGGGCTGGCACTGAAGCTTTCTTT
CASSLVSGAGTEAFF
>once|.|TRBV12-3/TRBV12-4|TRBJ1-1
TGTGCCAGCAGTTTAGCAGGGAGAGCTTTCTTT
CASSLAGRAFF
>few|.|TRBV3-1/TRBV3-2|TRBJ1-2
TGTGCCAGCAGCCAAGATCTCGCGGGGGGAAACGGTGGCTACACCTTC
CASSQDLAGGNGGYTF
>.|.|TRBV6-4|TRBJ1-4
TGTGCCAGCGGAACTTCCTCCGGGGGGACCTCCCTGGAAAAACTGTTTTTT
CASGTSSGGTSLEKLFF
>.|TRBD2|TRBV5-1|TRBJ2-3
TGCGCCAGCAGCTTGATGAATGGCGGGAGTGGAGATACGCAGTATTTT
CASSLMNGGSGDTQYF
>.|.|TRBV5-1|TRBJ1-4
TGCGCCAGCAGCTTGGGGCCAACTAATGAAAAACTGTTTTTT
CASSLGPTNEKLFF
>.|TRBD1|TRBV7-2|TRBJ2-7
TGTGCCAGCAGCACCGACAGGGCGCTGGGGGAGCAGTACTTC
CASSTDRALGEQYF
>.|.|TRBV6-2/TRBV6-3|TRBJ2-2
TGTGCCAGCAGTTACCACCAGGGGAACACCGGGGAGCTGTTTTTT
CASSYHQGNTGELFF
>.|TRBD2|TRBV10-2|TRBJ2-3
TGCGCCAGCAGACGGACTAGCGGGAGGGGGGCGCTAAGCACAGATACGCAGTATTTT
CASRRTSGRGALSTDTQYF
>.|.|TRBV12-5|TRBJ2-1
TGTGCTAGTGGTCTGGCTGGGAGCCTTCCCAATGAGCAGTTCTTC
CASGLAGSLPNEQFF
>.|.|TRBV7-9|TRBJ1-2
TGTGCCAGCAGCTTAGATGTCCTCAGAAACTATGGCTACACCTTC
CASSLDVLRNYGYTF
>once|.|TRBV19|TRBJ1-2
TGTGCCAGTAGTATCGGGAGGGGAGATGGCTACACCTTC
CASSIGRGDGYTF
>.|TRBD1|TRBV10-1|TRBJ2-4
TGCGCCAGCAGTGAAGGGGGCCCTTATTTCATTCAGTACTTC
CASSEGGPYFIQYF
>few|.|TRBV6-5|TRBJ1-3
TGTGCCAGCAGTTTTTCTTTGGGAGGGGGAAACACCATATATTTT
CASSFSLGGGNTIYF
>.|TRBD2|TRBV5-1|TRBJ2-3
TGCGCCAGCACAACCGGGACTAAGGGTTTCGATCGCACAGATACGCAGTATTTT
CASTTGTKGFDRTDTQYF